This entry concerns a single TCR beta chain. Which antigen it targets is not known. Base qualities are missing; no much larger clone stands one base away. Measured from the cysteine to the phenylalanine, the CDR3 is 13 residues long. This entry keeps only the CDR3 DNA: 39 bases, framed from base 1. The library was obtained by the immunoSEQ multiplex PCR assay. TCRdb holds this immuneACCESS table with in-frame rearrangements only. Some clones are missing; in checked studies, unresolved V genes explain under half, and the rest has no known cause. The sample data list about 2,300 clones, and approximately 93% of these were observed just once. The top ten constitute just over 2.5% of the sample. The data stem from a study of tumor T cells in aggressive B-cell lymphoma listed by TCRdb under 2017.

Recombination joined TRBV12-2 with TRBJ1-1; TRBD1 is taken as the D call from the table, unchecked against the DNA. TRBV12-2 is annotated as a pseudogene. This TCR came from an adult with diffuse large B cell lymphoma. Sequencing used tumor tissue. The nucleotides are TGTGCAAGTCGCCTGACAGAATCTATTGAAGCTTTCTTT. This yields the protein CASRLTESIEAFF.